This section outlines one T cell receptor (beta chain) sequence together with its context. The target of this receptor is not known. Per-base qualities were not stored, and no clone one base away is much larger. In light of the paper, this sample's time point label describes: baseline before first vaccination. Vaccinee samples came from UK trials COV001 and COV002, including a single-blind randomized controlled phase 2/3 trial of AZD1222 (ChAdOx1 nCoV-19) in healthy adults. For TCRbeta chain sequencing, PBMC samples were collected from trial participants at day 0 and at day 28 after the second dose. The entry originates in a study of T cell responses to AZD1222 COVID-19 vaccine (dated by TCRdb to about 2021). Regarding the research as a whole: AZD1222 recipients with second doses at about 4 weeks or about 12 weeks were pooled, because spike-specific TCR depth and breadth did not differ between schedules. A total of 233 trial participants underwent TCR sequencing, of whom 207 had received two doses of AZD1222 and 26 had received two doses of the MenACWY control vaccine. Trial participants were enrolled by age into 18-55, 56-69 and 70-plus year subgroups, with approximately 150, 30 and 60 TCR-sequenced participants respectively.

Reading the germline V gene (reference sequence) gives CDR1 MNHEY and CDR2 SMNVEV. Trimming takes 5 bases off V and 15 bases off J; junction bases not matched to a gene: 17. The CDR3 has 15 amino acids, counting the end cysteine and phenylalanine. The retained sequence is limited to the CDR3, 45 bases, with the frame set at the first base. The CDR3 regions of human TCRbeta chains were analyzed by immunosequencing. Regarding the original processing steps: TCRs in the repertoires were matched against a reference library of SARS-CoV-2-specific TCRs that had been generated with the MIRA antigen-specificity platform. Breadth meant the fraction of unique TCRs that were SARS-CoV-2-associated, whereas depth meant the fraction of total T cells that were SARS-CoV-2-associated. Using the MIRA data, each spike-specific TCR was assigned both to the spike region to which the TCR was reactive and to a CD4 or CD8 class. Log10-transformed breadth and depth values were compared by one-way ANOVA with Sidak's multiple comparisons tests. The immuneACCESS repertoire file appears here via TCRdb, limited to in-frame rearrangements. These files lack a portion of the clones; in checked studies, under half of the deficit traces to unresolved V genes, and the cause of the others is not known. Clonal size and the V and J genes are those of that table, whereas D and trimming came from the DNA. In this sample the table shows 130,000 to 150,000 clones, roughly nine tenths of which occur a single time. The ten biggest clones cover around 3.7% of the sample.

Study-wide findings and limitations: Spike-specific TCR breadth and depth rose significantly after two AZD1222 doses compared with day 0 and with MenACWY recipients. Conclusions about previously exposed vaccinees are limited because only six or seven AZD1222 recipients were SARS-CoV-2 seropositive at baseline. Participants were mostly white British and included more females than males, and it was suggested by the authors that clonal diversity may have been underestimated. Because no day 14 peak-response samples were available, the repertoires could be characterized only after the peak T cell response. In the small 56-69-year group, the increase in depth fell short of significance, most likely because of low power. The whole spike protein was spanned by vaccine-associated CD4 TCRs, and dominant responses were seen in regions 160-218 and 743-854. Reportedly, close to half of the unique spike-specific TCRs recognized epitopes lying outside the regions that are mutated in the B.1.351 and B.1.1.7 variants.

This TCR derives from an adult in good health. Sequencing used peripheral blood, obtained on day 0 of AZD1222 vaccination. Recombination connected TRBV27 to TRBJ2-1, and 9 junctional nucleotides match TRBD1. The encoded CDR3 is CASSRDRDHGAGLFF. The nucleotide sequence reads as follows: TGTGCCAGCAGTCGGGACAGGGACCATGGAGCGGGGTTGTTCTTC.